What follows are 4 T cell receptor beta chains derived from one specimen sequenced in a study of blood T cell repertoires in COVID-19. Profiling relied on immunoSEQ multiplex PCR, and the TCRdb table lists in-frame clones only, not all of them. This sample has 60,000 to 95,000 clones, with around nine tenths found just once. The sequenced sample was peripheral blood. Receptors were obtained from a human donor in a cohort sampled during active COVID-19.

The CDR3 DNA is TGCAGTGCTAGCCAACGGGAAAAACTGTTTTTT. Translated, it gives CSASQREKLFF. The V call is TRBV20-1, the J call TRBJ1-4; no clear D. Germline values: CDR1 DFQATT, CDR2 SNEGSKA (reference sequence). This CDR3 is built from 11 residues. V gave up 3 bases and J gave up 8 bases, with 7 bases separating them.

This clone turned up a few times. The chain carries TRBV12-5 and TRBJ2-6, with 7 bases aligning to TRBD2. Germline V gene lookup returns CDR1 LGHNT and CDR2 FRNRAP. The CDR3 consists of 16 residues. Unmatched junction bases numbered 8, after V lost 7 bases and J lost 2 bases. Here the CDR3 reads CASASTSLTGANVLTF. CDR3 DNA sequence: TGTGCTAGTGCTTCGACTAGCCTAACTGGGGCCAACGTCCTGACTTTC. The full variable domain, rest sourced from reference TRBV12-5 and TRBJ2-6, is DARVTQTPRHKVTEMGQEVTMRCQPILGHNTVFWYRQTMMQGLELLAYFRNRAPLDDSGMPKDRFSAEMPDATLATLKIQPSEPRDSAVYFCASASTSLTGANVLTFGAGSRLTVL.

J is TRBJ1-6 and V is TRBV2; tentative D call: TRBD1 (5 bases). The CDR3 has 15 amino acids. Trimming pared 4 bases from V and 8 bases from J, leaving 15 bases between. Germline lookup yields CDR1 SNHLY and CDR2 FYNNEI. The chain's CDR3 is CASSAKGAPYSPLHF. In DNA, the CDR3 is TGTGCCAGCAGTGCGAAAGGGGCTCCGTATTCACCCCTCCACTTT. Full variable domain (missing parts from reference TRBV2 and TRBJ1-6): EPEVTQTPSHQVTQMGQEVILRCVPISNHLYFYWYRQILGQKVEFLVSFYNNEISEKSEIFDDQFSVERPDGSNFTLKIRSTKLEDSAMYFCASSAKGAPYSPLHFGNGTRLTVT.

The chain carries TRBV11-2 and TRBJ2-5, with 8 bases identical to TRBD2. Germline V lookup: CDR1 SGHAT, CDR2 FQNNGV. The CDR3 has 13 residues. The V segment lost 5 bases and the J segment 5 bases; nucleotides outside the gene matches: 4. As DNA, the CDR3 is TGTGCCAGCAGCCCCGGGGGGGGCGAGACCCAGTACTTC. Translating gives CASSPGGGETQYF. Drawing the rest from reference TRBV11-2 and TRBJ2-5, the complete variable domain is EAGVAQSPRYKIIEKRQSVAFWCNPISGHATLYWYQQILGQGPKLLIQFQNNGVVDDSQLPKDRFSAERLKGVDSTLKIQPAKLEDSAVYLCASSPGGGETQYFGPGTRLLVL.